One and the same sample provided the 11 T cell receptor beta chains below, sequenced in a study of shared clonotypes between healthy human individuals. Method: immunoSEQ multiplex PCR; TCRdb's copy keeps in-frame clones and lacks some. The repertoire consists of 2 million to 2.5 million clones, with approximately 94% occurring once and the leading ten covering 0.13%. Sample: naive CD4+ T cells sorted from blood. Subset indicated: CD45RA+ positively selected. These receptors were obtained from a man aged 18 to 30 in good health.

V gene TRBV11-2 combines with J gene TRBJ2-3; D gene unclear. Germline CDR1 and CDR2: SGHAT and FQNNGV. The CDR3 is 14 amino acids. Trimming took off 8 bases at V and 0 bases at J, with 12 bases between the two ends. The CDR3 nucleotides are TGTGCCAGCGGGGATAGAAGGAGCACAGATACGCAGTATTTT. Amino acids: CASGDRRSTDTQYF.

V gene TRBV7-2 combines with J gene TRBJ2-3, with D unresolved. This CDR3 region has 16 residues. In germline, CDR1 is SGHTA, CDR2 FQGNSA. Trimming stripped 2 bases from V and 5 bases from J, with 17 bases between. CDR3 bases: TGTGCCAGCAGCTTAAACCGTAACGCTAAACGAGATACGCAGTATTTT. It encodes CASSLNRNAKRDTQYF.

Concerning this clone: Other DNA sequences in the same sample also yield this CDR3. This rearrangement joins TRBV5-1 to TRBJ2-3; D is unclear. CDR1 is SGHRS, CDR2 YFSETQ, per germline. Trimming stripped 2 bases from V and 1 base from J, with 11 bases between. The CDR3 totals 15 residues. DNA for the CDR3: TGCGCCAGCAGCTTATCTTCTGGGGGCACAGATACGCAGTATTTT. Translation gives CASSLSSGGTDTQYF.

CDR3 amino acids: CASSESLGTQYF. The DNA for the CDR3 is TGTGCCAGCAGTGAATCGTTAGGGACCCAGTACTTC. This chain links TRBV6-1 with TRBJ2-5; the D is unclear. This CDR3 has 12 amino acids. The germline V gene encodes CDR1 MNHNS and CDR2 SASEGT. Trimming left V 2 bases short and J 7 bases short, with 8 bases between.

The V call is TRBV9, the J call TRBJ2-2; D is perhaps TRBD2 (6 bases). Germline V gives CDR1 SGDLS, CDR2 YYNGEE. The CDR3 has 14 amino acids. V was trimmed by 0 bases and J by 7 bases, leaving 10 bases between them. The CDR3 sequence is CASSVADYRGELFF. CDR3 DNA: TGTGCCAGCAGCGTAGCGGACTACCGCGGGGAGCTGTTTTTT.

The CDR3, as DNA: TGCGCCAGCTCCAGGGACCAGGCTTCACCCCTCCACTTT. It specifies CASSRDQASPLHF. The rearrangement links TRBV4-3 to TRBJ1-6; maybe TRBD1 (5 bases). This CDR3 spans 13 amino acids. V was cut by 8 bases and J by 9 bases, with 14 bases left in between. CDR1 and CDR2 (germline): LGHNA, YSLEER.

The V call is TRBV7-2, the J call TRBJ2-7; D assignment may be TRBD1 or TRBD2 (5 bases each). V was trimmed by 1 base and J by 5 bases, leaving 12 bases between them. The germline gives CDR1 SGHTA, CDR2 FQGNSA. This CDR3 is 14 amino acids long. The DNA of the CDR3 is TGTGCCAGCAGCTTAGACAGGATGGGGGACGAGCAGTACTTC. It translates to CASSLDRMGDEQYF.

This chain connects TRBV18 to TRBJ1-2; weak D call: TRBD1 (6 bases). The germline CDR1 and CDR2 sequences are KGHSH and LQKENI. V was cut by 2 bases and J by 4 bases, with 14 bases left in between. This CDR3 is 15 amino acids long. The chain's CDR3 is CASSPSGGQVYGYTF. In DNA, the CDR3 is TGTGCCAGCTCACCATCGGGGGGGCAGGTCTATGGCTACACCTTC. Supplemented by reference TRBV18 and TRBJ1-2, the full variable domain reads NAGVMQNPRHLVRRRGQEARLRCSPMKGHSHVYWYRQLPEEGLKFMVYLQKENIIDESGMPKERFSAEFPKEGPSILRIQQVVRGDSAAYFCASSPSGGQVYGYTFGSGTRLTVV.

This chain links TRBV5-1 with TRBJ1-2; 7 bases line up with TRBD1. The V gene end was trimmed by 4 bases and the J gene end by 0 bases; junction bases not matched to a gene: 6. Germline CDR1 reads SGHRS; CDR2 reads YFSETQ. The CDR3 has 15 amino acids. CDR3 nucleotides: TGCGCCAGCAGCGAGGGGACAGCTACTAACTATGGCTACACCTTC. It encodes CASSEGTATNYGYTF.

In its sample, this clone was seen once. This chain links TRBV5-1 with TRBJ2-7; the D gene could be TRBD1 or TRBD2 (6 bases each). The CDR3 contains 14 residues. Germline V gives CDR1 SGHRS, CDR2 YFSETQ. Trimming removed 5 bases from V and 0 bases from J, with 12 bases in between. The CDR3 region is CASRTGGNSYEQYF. The CDR3 DNA follows: TGCGCCAGCAGGACAGGAGGGAACTCCTACGAGCAGTACTTC.

V is TRBV10-3 and J is TRBJ1-4; TRBD1 might be the D (6 bases). The V end lost 0 bases, the J end lost 13 bases, and 12 bases lay between the germline ends. Looked up from germline, CDR1 is ENHRY and CDR2 is SYGVKD. CDR3 length: 13 residues. The CDR3: CAISESGRGPLFF. The CDR3 coding sequence is TGTGCCATCAGTGAGTCGGGCAGGGGCCCACTGTTTTTT.